Below, 3 T cell receptor beta chains from the same sample are listed, as sequenced in a study of T cell responses to AZD1222 COVID-19 vaccine. The repertoire was sequenced with immunoSEQ multiplex PCR; TCRdb's copy has only in-frame clones and lacks some. The table lists approximately 6,100 clones, around 87% of them singletons, with approximately 15% in the top ten. This material consisted of peripheral blood, taken 28 days after the second AZD1222 dose. All receptors come from an adult who received the AZD1222 COVID-19 vaccine.

In its sample, this clone was seen once. This chain joins TRBV10-3 and TRBJ2-1; no definite D call. The germline V and J ends were trimmed by 4 bases and 5 bases, with 6 bases remaining between them. The CDR3 has 12 residues. Germline values: CDR1 ENHRY, CDR2 SYGVKD. The CDR3 DNA sequence: TGTGCCATCAGTGCTCCGGACAATGAGCAGTTCTTC. The encoded protein is CAISAPDNEQFF.

The V call is TRBV3-1 (or the pseudogene TRBV3-2), the J call TRBJ2-7; D gene ambiguous. CDR1 is LGHDT and CDR2 is YNNKEL in the germline V gene (reference sequence). The CDR3 has 12 residues. V lost 3 bases to trimming and J lost 2 bases, with 5 bases between them. DNA for the CDR3: TGTGCCAGCAGCCAGGGTCCCTACGAGCAGTACTTC. It is translated as CASSQGPYEQYF.

The genes are TRBV7-9 and TRBJ2-2; tentative D call: TRBD2 (5 bases). From germline, CDR1 is SEHNR and CDR2 FQNEAQ (reference sequence). Trimming took off 3 bases at V and 10 bases at J, with 12 bases between the two ends. The CDR3 is 13 amino acids. For the CDR3, the DNA is TGTGCCAGCAGCTTGGCCACAGCGGAGGAGCTGTTTTTT. It codes for CASSLATAEELFF.